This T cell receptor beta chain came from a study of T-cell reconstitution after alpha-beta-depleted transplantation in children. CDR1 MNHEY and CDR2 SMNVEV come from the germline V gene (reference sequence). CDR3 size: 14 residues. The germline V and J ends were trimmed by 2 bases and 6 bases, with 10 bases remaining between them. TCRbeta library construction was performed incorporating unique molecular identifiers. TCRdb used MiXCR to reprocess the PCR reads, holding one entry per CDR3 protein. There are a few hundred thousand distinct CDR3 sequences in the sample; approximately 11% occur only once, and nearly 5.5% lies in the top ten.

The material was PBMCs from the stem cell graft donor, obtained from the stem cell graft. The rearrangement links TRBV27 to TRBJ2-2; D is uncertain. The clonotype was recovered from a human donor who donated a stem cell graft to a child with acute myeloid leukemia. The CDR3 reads CASSLKQSAGELFF. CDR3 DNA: TGTGCCAGCAGTTTAAAGCAGTCTGCCGGGGAGCTGTTTTTT.